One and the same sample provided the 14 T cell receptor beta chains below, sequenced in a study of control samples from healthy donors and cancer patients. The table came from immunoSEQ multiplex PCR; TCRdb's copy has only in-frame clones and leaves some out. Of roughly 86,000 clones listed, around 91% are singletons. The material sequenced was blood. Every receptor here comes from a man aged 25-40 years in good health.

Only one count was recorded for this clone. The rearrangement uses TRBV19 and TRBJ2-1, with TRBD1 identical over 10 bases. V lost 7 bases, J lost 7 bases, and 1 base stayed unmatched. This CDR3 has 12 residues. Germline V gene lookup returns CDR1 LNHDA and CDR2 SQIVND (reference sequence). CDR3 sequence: CASMDRGNEQFF. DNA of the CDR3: TGTGCCAGTATGGACAGGGGGAATGAGCAGTTCTTC.

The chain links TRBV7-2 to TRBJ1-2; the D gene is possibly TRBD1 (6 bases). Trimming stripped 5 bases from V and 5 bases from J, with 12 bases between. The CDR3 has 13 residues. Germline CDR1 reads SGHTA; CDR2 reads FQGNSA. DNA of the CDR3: TGTGCCAGCAGCCTCGGACAGTGGTATGGCTACACCTTC. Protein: CASSLGQWYGYTF.

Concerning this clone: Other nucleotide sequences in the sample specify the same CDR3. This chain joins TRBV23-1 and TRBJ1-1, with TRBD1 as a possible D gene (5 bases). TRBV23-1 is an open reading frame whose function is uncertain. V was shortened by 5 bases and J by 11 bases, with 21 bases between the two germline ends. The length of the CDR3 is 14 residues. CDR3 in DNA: TGCGCCAGCAGTGCCCTAGGGGACCGCAGTAAGGCTTTCTTT. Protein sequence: CASSALGDRSKAFF.

The CDR3: CASSSFKLAGGRTDTQYF. CDR3 DNA sequence: TGTGCCAGCAGCTCCTTCAAACTAGCGGGGGGTCGGACAGATACGCAGTATTTT. This sequence joins TRBV13 and TRBJ2-3, with 12 positions matching TRBD2. Germline lookup yields CDR1 PRHDT and CDR2 FYEKMQ (reference sequence). After removal of 4 bases from V and 3 bases from J, the junction contained 11 bases not matched to a gene. The CDR3 runs to 18 residues.

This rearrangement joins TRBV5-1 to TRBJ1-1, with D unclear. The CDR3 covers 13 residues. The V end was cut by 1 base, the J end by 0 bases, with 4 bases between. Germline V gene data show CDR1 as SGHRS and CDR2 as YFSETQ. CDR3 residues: CASSLNLNTEAFF. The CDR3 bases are TGCGCCAGCAGCTTGAATTTGAACACTGAAGCTTTCTTT. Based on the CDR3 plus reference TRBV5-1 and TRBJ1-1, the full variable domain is KAGVTQTPRYLIKTRGQQVTLSCSPISGHRSVSWYQQTPGQGLQFLFEYFSETQRNKGNFPGRFSGRQFSNSRSEMNVSTLELGDSALYLCASSLNLNTEAFFGQGTRLTVV.

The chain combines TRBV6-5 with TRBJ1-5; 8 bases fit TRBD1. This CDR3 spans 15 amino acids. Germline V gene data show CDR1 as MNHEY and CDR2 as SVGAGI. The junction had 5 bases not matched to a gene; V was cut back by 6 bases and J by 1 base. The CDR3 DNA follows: TGTGCCAGCAGCTCTCAGGGGGCAAGCAATCAGCCCCAGCATTTT. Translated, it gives CASSSQGASNQPQHF.

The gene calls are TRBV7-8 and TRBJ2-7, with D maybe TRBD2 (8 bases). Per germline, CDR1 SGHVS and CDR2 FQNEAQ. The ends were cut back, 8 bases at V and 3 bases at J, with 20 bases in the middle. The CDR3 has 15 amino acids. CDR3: CASDQGGLVDYEQYF. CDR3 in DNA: TGTGCCAGCGACCAGGGGGGACTAGTCGACTACGAGCAGTACTTC.

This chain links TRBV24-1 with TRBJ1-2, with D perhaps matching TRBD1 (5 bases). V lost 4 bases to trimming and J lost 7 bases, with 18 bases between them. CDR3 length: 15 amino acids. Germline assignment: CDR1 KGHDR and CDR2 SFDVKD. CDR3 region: CATSDPGRGGGGYTF. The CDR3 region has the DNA TGTGCCACCAGTGACCCCGGGAGGGGTGGAGGTGGCTACACCTTC.

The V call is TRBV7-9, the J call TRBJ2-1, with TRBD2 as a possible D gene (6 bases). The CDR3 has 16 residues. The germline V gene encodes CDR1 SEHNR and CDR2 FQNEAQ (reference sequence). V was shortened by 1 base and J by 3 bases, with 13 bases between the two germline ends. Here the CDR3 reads CASSLGTTLDYNEQFF. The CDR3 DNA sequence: TGTGCCAGCAGCTTAGGGACTACCCTTGACTACAATGAGCAGTTCTTC.

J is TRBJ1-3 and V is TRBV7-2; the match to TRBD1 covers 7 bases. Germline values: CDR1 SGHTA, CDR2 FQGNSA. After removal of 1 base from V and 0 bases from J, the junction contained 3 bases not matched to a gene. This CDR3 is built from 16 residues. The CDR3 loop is CASSLVWDSSGNTIYF. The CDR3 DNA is TGTGCCAGCAGCTTAGTTTGGGACAGCTCTGGAAACACCATATATTTT.

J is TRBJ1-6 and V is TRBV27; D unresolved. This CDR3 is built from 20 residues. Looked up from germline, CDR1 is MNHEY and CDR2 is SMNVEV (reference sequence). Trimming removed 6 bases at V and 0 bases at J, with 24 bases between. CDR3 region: CASRPGIPSGIYSYNSPLHF. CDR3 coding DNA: TGTGCCAGCAGACCCGGGATACCTTCGGGGATTTACTCCTATAATTCACCCCTCCACTTT.

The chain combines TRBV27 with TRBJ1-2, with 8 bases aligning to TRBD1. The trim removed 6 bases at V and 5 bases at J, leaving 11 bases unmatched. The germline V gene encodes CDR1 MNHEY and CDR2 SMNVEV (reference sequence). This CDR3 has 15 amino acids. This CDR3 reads CASSQSLDRGYGYTF. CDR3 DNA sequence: TGTGCCAGCAGCCAGAGCCTCGACAGGGGATATGGCTACACCTTC.

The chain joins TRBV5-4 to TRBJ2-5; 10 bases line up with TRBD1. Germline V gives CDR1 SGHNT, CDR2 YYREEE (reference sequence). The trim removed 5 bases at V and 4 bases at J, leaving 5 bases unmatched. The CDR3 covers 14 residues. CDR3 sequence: CASSSTGGPETQYF. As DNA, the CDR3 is TGTGCCAGCAGTTCGACAGGGGGCCCAGAGACCCAGTACTTC.

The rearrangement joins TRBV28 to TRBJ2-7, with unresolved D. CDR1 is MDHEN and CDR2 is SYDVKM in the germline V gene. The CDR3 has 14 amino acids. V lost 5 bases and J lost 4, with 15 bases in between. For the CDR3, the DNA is TGTGCCAGCAGTCGATCCAGCGCAGGTTACGAGCAGTACTTC. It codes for CASSRSSAGYEQYF.